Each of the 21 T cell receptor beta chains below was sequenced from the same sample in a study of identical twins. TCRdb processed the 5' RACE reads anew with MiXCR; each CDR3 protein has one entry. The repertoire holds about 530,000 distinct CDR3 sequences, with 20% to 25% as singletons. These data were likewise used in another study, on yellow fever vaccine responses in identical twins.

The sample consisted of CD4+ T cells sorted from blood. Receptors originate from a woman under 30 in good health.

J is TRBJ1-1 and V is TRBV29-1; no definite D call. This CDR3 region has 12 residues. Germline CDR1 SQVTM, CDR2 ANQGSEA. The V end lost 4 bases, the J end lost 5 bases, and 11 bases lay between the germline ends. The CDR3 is CSVATLGTEAFF. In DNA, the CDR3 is TGCAGCGTTGCAACGTTGGGGACTGAAGCTTTCTTT. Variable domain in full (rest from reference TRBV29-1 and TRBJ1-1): SAVISQKPSRDICQRGTSLTIQCQVDSQVTMMFWYRQQPGQSLTLIATANQGSEATYESGFVIDKFPISRPNLTFSTLTVSNMSPEDSSIYLCSVATLGTEAFFGQGTRLTVV.

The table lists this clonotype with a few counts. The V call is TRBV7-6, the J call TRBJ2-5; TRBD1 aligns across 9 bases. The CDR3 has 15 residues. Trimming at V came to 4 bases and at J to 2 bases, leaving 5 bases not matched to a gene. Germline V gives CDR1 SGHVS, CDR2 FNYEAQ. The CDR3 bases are TGTGCCAGCAGCTCCAACAGGGGGCCGCAAGAGACCCAGTACTTC. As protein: CASSSNRGPQETQYF.

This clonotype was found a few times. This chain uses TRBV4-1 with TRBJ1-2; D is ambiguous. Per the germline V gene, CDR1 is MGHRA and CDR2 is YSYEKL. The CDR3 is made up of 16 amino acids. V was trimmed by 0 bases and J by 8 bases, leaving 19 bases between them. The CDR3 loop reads CASSQDFVPRNQGYTF. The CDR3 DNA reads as TGCGCCAGCAGCCAAGATTTCGTACCTCGGAACCAGGGCTACACCTTC.

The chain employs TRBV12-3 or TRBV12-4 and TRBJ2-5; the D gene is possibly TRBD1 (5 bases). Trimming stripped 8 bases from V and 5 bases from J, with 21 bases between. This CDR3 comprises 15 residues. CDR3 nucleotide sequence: TGTGCCAGCGGCCGTTCTAGGGGATTAGGGGAGACCCAGTACTTC. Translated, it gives CASGRSRGLGETQYF.

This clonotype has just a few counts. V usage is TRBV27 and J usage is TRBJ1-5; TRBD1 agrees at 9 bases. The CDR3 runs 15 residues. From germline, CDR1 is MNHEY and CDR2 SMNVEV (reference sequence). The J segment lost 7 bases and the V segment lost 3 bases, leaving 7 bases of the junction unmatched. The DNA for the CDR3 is TGTGCCAGCAGTTTCCAGGGACAGGGTAACCAGCCCCAGCATTTT. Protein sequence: CASSFQGQGNQPQHF.

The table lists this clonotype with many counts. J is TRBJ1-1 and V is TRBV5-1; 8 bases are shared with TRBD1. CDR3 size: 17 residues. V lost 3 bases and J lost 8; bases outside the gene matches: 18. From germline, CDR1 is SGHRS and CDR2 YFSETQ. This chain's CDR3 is CASSSGTTAQGGIEAFF. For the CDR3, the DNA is TGCGCCAGCAGCTCTGGAACCACAGCACAGGGGGGTATCGAAGCTTTCTTT.

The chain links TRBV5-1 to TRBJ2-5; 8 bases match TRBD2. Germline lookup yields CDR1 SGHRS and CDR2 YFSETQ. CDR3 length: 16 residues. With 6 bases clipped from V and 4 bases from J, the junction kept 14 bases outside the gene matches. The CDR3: CASTQVGLESRETQYF. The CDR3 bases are TGCGCCAGCACTCAGGTGGGACTAGAGTCACGAGAGACCCAGTACTTC.

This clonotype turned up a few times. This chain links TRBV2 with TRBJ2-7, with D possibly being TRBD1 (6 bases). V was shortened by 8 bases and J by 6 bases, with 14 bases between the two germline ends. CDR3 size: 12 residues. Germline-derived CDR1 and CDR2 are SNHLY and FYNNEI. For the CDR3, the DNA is TGTGCCAGCCGGGGTGGGACAACCGAGCAGTACGTC. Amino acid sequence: CASRGGTTEQYV.

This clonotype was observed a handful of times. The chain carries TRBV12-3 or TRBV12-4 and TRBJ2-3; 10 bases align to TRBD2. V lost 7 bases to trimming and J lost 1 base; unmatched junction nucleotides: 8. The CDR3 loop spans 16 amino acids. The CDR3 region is CASTPTSGTRTDTQYF. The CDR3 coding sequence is TGTGCCAGCACCCCCACTAGCGGGACGCGCACAGATACGCAGTATTTT.

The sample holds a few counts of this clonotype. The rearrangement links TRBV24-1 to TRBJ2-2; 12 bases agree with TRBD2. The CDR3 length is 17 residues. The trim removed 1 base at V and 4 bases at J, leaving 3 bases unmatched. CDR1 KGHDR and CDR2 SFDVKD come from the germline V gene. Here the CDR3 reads CATSDFASGRGTGELFF. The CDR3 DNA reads TGTGCCACCAGTGATTTCGCTAGCGGGAGGGGCACCGGGGAGCTGTTTTTT.

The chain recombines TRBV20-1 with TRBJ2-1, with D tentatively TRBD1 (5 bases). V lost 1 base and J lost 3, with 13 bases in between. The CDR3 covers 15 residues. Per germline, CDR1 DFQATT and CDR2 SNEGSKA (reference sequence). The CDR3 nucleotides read TGCAGTGCTAGAGTCGCAGGGTTCATCTACAATGAGCAGTTCTTC. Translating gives CSARVAGFIYNEQFF.

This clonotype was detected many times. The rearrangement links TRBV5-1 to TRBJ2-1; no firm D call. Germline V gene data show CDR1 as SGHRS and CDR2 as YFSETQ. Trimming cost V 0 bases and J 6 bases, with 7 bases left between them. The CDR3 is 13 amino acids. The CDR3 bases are TGCGCCAGCAGCTTGGGACTGGCCAATGAGCAGTTCTTC. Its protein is CASSLGLANEQFF.

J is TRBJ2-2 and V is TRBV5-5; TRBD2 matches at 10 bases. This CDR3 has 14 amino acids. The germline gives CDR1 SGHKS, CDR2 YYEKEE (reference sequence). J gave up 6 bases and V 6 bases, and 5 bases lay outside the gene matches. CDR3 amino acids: CASITSGTSGELFF. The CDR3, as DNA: TGTGCCAGCATCACTAGCGGGACATCCGGGGAGCTGTTTTTT.

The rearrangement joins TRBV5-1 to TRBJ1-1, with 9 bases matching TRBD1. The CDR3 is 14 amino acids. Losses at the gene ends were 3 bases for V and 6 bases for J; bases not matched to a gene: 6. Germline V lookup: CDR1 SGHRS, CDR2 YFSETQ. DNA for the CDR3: TGCGCCAGCAGCTGGCAGGGACAGGGCTCTGAAGCTTTCTTT. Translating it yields CASSWQGQGSEAFF. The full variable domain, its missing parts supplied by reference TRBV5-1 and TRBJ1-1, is KAGVTQTPRYLIKTRGQQVTLSCSPISGHRSVSWYQQTPGQGLQFLFEYFSETQRNKGNFPGRFSGRQFSNSRSEMNVSTLELGDSALYLCASSWQGQGSEAFFGQGTRLTVV.

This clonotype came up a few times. The CDR3 sequence is CASSVYGGGTGELFF. For the CDR3, the DNA is TGTGCCAGCAGTGTGTACGGCGGGGGCACCGGGGAGCTGTTTTTT. The rearrangement links TRBV25-1 to TRBJ2-2, with 7 bases fitting TRBD2. Germline CDR1 reads MGHDK; CDR2 reads SYGVNS. This CDR3 is built from 15 residues. Trimming took 4 bases from V and 4 from J; bases not matched to a gene: 6.

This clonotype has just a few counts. CDR3 sequence: CSARPPGREQGAENEQFF. CDR3 DNA sequence: TGCAGTGCTAGACCCCCGGGTAGGGAGCAGGGGGCTGAGAATGAGCAGTTCTTC. The chain has TRBV20-1 and TRBJ2-1; 8 nucleotides line up with TRBD1. Trimming took 2 bases from V and 7 from J; bases not matched to a gene: 19. Per germline, CDR1 DFQATT and CDR2 SNEGSKA (reference sequence). The CDR3 contains 18 residues.

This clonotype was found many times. The CDR3 DNA follows: TGTGCCAGCAGCCCGGGACAGGGGTATAATTCACCCCTCCACTTT. It specifies CASSPGQGYNSPLHF. The chain joins TRBV7-9 to TRBJ1-6; TRBD1 agrees at 10 bases. The CDR3 contains 15 residues. CDR1 SEHNR and CDR2 FQNEAQ come from the germline V gene (reference sequence). V dropped 5 bases and J dropped 4; count of bases not matched to a gene: 2.

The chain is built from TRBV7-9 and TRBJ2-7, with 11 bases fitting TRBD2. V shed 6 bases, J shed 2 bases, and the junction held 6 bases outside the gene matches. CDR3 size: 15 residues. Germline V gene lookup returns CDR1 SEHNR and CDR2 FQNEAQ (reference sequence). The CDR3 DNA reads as TGTGCCAGCAGTCCCCTAGCGGGAGGCACCTACGAGCAGTACTTC. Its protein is CASSPLAGGTYEQYF. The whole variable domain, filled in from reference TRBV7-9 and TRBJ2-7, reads DTGVSQNPRHKITKRGQNVTFRCDPISEHNRLYWYRQTLGQGPEFLTYFQNEAQLEKSRLLSDRFSAERPKGSFSTLEIQRTEQGDSAMYLCASSPLAGGTYEQYFGPGTRLTVT.

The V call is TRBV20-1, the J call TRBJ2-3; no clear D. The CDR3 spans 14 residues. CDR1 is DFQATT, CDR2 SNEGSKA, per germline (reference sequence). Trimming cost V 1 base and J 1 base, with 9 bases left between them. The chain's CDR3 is CSARVGAGTDTQYF. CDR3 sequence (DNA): TGCAGTGCTAGAGTGGGTGCTGGCACAGATACGCAGTATTTT.

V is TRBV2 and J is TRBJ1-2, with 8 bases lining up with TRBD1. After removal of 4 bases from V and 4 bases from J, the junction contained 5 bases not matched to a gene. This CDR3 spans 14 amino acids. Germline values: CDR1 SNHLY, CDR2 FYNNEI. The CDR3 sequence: CASSGTGGSYGYTF. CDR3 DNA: TGTGCCAGCAGTGGTACAGGGGGAAGCTATGGCTACACCTTC.

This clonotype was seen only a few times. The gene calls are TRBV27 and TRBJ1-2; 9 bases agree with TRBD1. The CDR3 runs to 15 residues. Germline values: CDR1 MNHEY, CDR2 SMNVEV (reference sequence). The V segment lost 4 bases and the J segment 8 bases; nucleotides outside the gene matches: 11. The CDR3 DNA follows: TGTGCCAGCAGTTCTACTCCGGGACAGGGTAAAGGCTACACCTTC. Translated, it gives CASSSTPGQGKGYTF.